Listed below are T cell receptor beta chains from one sample, sequenced in a study of spatial heterogeneity in lung cancer. MiXCR was run by TCRdb on the 5' RACE reads, yielding one entry per CDR3 protein. The table includes 20,000 to 25,000 distinct CDR3 sequences, approximately 4.4% detected once. The sample was PBMCs, taken at surgery. The receptors were gathered from a male donor with early-stage non-small cell lung cancer. CDR3s leave out the opening cysteine and the closing phenylalanine or tryptophan. D genes are given only for firm matches.

v_gene	d_gene	len	j_gene	CDR3aa
TRBV30	NA	14	TRBJ1-6	AWSEFGGYNNSPLH
TRBV5-1	TRBD1	12	TRBJ2-2	ASRGDSPTGELF
TRBV20-1	TRBD1	13	TRBJ1-1	SARRGDRVGAEAF
TRBV28	NA	11	TRBJ2-4	ASRGGAQNIQY
TRBV28	NA	10	TRBJ1-2	ASSPLKTIDT
TRBV12-3/TRBV12-4	NA	12	TRBJ2-2	ASSLFSGTGELF
TRBV7-2	NA	13	TRBJ2-3	ASSLGLSNTDTQY
TRBV3-1	NA	12	TRBJ2-3	AATRGYRTDTQY
TRBV3-1	TRBD2	14	TRBJ2-1	ASSPSGGRSYNEQF
TRBV30	NA	14	TRBJ2-7	AWSKRRGIQGDEQY
TRBV7-8	TRBD2	14	TRBJ2-1	ASSLRLSGRMDEQF
TRBV9	NA	13	TRBJ2-7	ASSATWDATYEQY
TRBV27	TRBD2	12	TRBJ2-1	ASTRAGGGDEQF
TRBV11-2	NA	12	TRBJ1-5	ASSLEGINQPQH
TRBV6-5	TRBD1	11	TRBJ1-5	ASRSRGNEPQH
TRBV20-1	NA	10	TRBJ2-7	SARSPSYEQY
TRBV5-1	TRBD1	12	TRBJ2-3	ASSPDRITDTQY
TRBV7-2	TRBD1	13	TRBJ2-2	ASNRDRRTTGELF
TRBV5-5	TRBD1	13	TRBJ2-1	ASSFVPGQGHEQF
TRBV11-2	NA	12	TRBJ2-5	ASSFMVSTETQY
TRBV27	NA	11	TRBJ1-1	ASRSISGTEAF
TRBV2	NA	13	TRBJ2-1	ASSENGRVNNEQF
TRBV6-6	TRBD2	19	TRBJ2-1	ASSDSPGLAGGRGLWNEQF
TRBV28	NA	10	TRBJ1-1	ATRAGTSEAF
TRBV5-1	TRBD2	13	TRBJ2-1	ASHSGTSGRNEQF
TRBV6-6	TRBD1	12	TRBJ2-5	ASKGTGGIETQY
TRBV20-1	TRBD1	18	TRBJ1-1	SARDGPGWTGGNADTEAF
TRBV7-3	NA	13	TRBJ1-4	ASSPSGRVHEKLF
TRBV4-2	TRBD2	14	TRBJ2-3	ASSQVASGSTDTQY
TRBV4-2	NA	14	TRBJ1-2	ASSQESENVGMRYT
TRBV20-1	NA	13	TRBJ1-5	SARDRDGSNQPQH
TRBV7-9	NA	11	TRBJ2-7	ASSPKGPYEQY
TRBV10-3	TRBD2	12	TRBJ2-3	ATKAGGGADTQY
TRBV3-1	NA	12	TRBJ1-3	ASSLRGSGNTIY
TRBV6-6	NA	11	TRBJ2-7	ASSYWLADEQY
TRBV28	NA	13	TRBJ1-1	ASSPWTVRYTEAF
TRBV2	NA	13	TRBJ1-6	ASTQGAGENSPLH
TRBV5-1	NA	13	TRBJ1-4	ASSEVGQINEKLF
TRBV12-3/TRBV12-4	TRBD1	14	TRBJ2-2	ASNTRGTGGIGELF
TRBV2	NA	13	TRBJ2-6	ASSALGSGANVLT
TRBV12-3/TRBV12-4	NA	16	TRBJ1-5	ASSSPDRLRGGNQPQH
TRBV6-5	NA	11	TRBJ2-3	ASGQERGGLQY
TRBV4-1	NA	13	TRBJ2-1	ASSQGRGRDNEQF
TRBV10-1	NA	11	TRBJ1-3	ASSVSPGNTIY
TRBV20-1	NA	12	TRBJ1-5	SARPQTSNQPQH
TRBV6-2/TRBV6-3	NA	11	TRBJ2-1	ASSYSSPLVGF
TRBV20-1	NA	13	TRBJ2-1	SARGLDIPTNEQF
TRBV7-2	TRBD2	13	TRBJ2-5	ASSLGSSGSETQY
TRBV20-1	TRBD1	12	TRBJ2-7	SAYRQGATYEQY
TRBV29-1	NA	9	TRBJ2-2	SVQGPGELF
TRBV18	TRBD2	17	TRBJ2-1	ASSPQTTSGRTSYNEQF
TRBV28	TRBD1	12	TRBJ2-7	ASSSRDRAHEQY
TRBV27	TRBD1	15	TRBJ2-7	ASSSPRGTGGRNEQY